The sample holds one count of the clone carrying this T cell receptor beta chain. This sample was included in a study of shared clonotypes between healthy human individuals. Produced via immunoSEQ multiplex PCR; TCRdb's table is partial and in-frame only. Counted here are roughly 2.2 million clones, 80% to 95% occurring once; the ten biggest clones make up around 0.4%. CDR1 and CDR2 (germline): MNHEY, SVGAGI. CDR3 length equals 13 residues. V was cut by 5 bases and J by 6 bases, with 13 bases left in between. The chain carries TRBV6-5 and TRBJ1-1; D is unresolved. This TCR was recovered from a man between 18 and 35 years old in good health. Some clones in this sample may be carry-over from other donors' samples. The sample comprised naive CD4+ T cells from PBMCs. Stated subset: CD45RA+ positively selected. CDR3 amino acids: CASSLWENSEAFF. In nucleotides, the CDR3 is TGTGCCAGCAGTCTGTGGGAAAACTCTGAAGCTTTCTTT.